The 9 T cell receptor beta chains listed next were all sequenced from one sample in a study of T-cell memory formation after mild COVID-19. TCRdb recomputed calls from the 5' RACE reads with MiXCR, one row per CDR3 protein. The sample lists about 610,000 distinct CDR3 sequences, roughly 17% occurring once. The specimen was PBMCs or a T cell subset sorted from them (not recorded which). All receptors come from an adult woman who had mild COVID-19 (a few samples of this study predate the infection). Cell type and time point are not known.

The CDR3 region is CASSLALAGVRPDTQYF. DNA for the CDR3: TGCGCCAGCAGCTTGGCGCTAGCGGGAGTTCGTCCAGATACGCAGTATTTT. The chain uses TRBV5-1 and TRBJ2-3, with 10 bases matching TRBD2. The CDR3 is made up of 17 amino acids. V was pared by 0 bases and J by 4 bases, with 8 bases of the junction left unmatched. Germline CDR1 is SGHRS and CDR2 is YFSETQ.

This clonotype was seen a few times. The V call is TRBV29-1, the J call TRBJ1-2; TRBD1 agrees at 7 bases. The CDR3 totals 12 residues. Germline V gene lookup returns CDR1 SQVTM and CDR2 ANQGSEA. V lost 7 bases to trimming and J lost 3 bases; unmatched junction nucleotides: 5. Here the CDR3 reads CSGTGTDYGYTF. The CDR3 DNA reads as TGCAGCGGGACTGGGACAGACTATGGCTACACCTTC.

This clonotype was counted a few times. The rearrangement joins TRBV5-1 to TRBJ2-2, with D hard to call. The V gene lost 5 bases and the J gene lost 8 bases, with 10 bases spanning the gap. The CDR3 has 12 residues. The germline V gene has CDR1 SGHRS and CDR2 YFSETQ. CDR3 in DNA: TGCGCCAGCAGGGAAGGCAGAGGGGAGCTGTTTTTT. Translated: CASREGRGELFF.

The sample holds a few counts of this clonotype. The chain uses TRBV5-1 and TRBJ2-3; 8 bases match TRBD1. This CDR3 is built from 13 residues. Germline values: CDR1 SGHRS, CDR2 YFSETQ. Unmatched junction bases numbered 6, after V lost 5 bases and J lost 7 bases. CDR3 in amino acids: CASRRQGTNTQYF. In DNA, the CDR3 is TGCGCCAGCAGGCGACAGGGGACAAATACGCAGTATTTT. Full variable domain (outside the CDR3, taken from reference TRBV5-1 and TRBJ2-3): KAGVTQTPRYLIKTRGQQVTLSCSPISGHRSVSWYQQTPGQGLQFLFEYFSETQRNKGNFPGRFSGRQFSNSRSEMNVSTLELGDSALYLCASRRQGTNTQYFGPGTRLTVL.

This chain joins TRBV2 and TRBJ1-3, with D uncertain. V was cut by 6 bases and J by 3 bases, with 15 bases left in between. Germline CDR1 is SNHLY and CDR2 is FYNNEI. The length of the CDR3 is 15 residues. CDR3 region: CASRSPADDGNTIYF. The CDR3 DNA follows: TGTGCCAGCAGATCTCCTGCCGATGATGGAAACACCATATATTTT.

This clonotype was seen only a few times. CDR3 in amino acids: CASSPPMGYGYTF. The CDR3 DNA follows: TGTGCCAGCAGCCCCCCCATGGGTTATGGCTACACCTTC. The chain couples TRBV4-2 to TRBJ1-2; no firm D call. The CDR3 is 13 residues long. V was clipped by 4 bases and J by 5 bases, with 11 bases between them. Germline assignment: CDR1 LGHNA and CDR2 YNFKEQ.

A few counts support this clonotype. The chain links TRBV13 to TRBJ1-1; perhaps TRBD1 as D (5 bases). The V end lost 5 bases, the J end lost 5 bases, and 18 bases lay between the germline ends. In germline, CDR1 is PRHDT, CDR2 FYEKMQ (reference sequence). The CDR3 consists of 15 residues. The CDR3 reads CASSLDGGSSTEAFF. CDR3 nucleotides: TGTGCCAGCAGCCTAGATGGGGGGAGTAGTACTGAAGCTTTCTTT.

The gene calls are TRBV12-3 or TRBV12-4 and TRBJ1-1, with 8 bases identical to TRBD1. Trimming at V came to 7 bases and at J to 3 bases, leaving 4 bases not matched to a gene. This CDR3 is 13 amino acids long. The CDR3 loop is CASIQGDHTEAFF. The DNA of the CDR3 is TGTGCCAGCATACAGGGGGATCACACTGAAGCTTTCTTT.

This clonotype came up a few times. The CDR3 DNA reads as TGCAGCTTTGGCCATGGCGGGAGCTCCTACAATGAGCAGTTCTTC. This translates into CSFGHGGSSYNEQFF. The chain employs TRBV29-1 and TRBJ2-1, with TRBD2 identical over 7 bases. V lost 8 bases, J lost 0 bases, and 10 bases stayed unmatched. CDR1 SQVTM and CDR2 ANQGSEA come from the germline V gene. The CDR3 sequence is 15 residues long.